Each of the 6 T cell receptor beta chains below was sequenced from the same sample in a study of cytomegalovirus exposure and HLA in healthy donors. Profiling relied on immunoSEQ multiplex PCR, and the TCRdb table lists in-frame clones only, not all of them. The table records tens of thousands of clones, 85% of them present only once. Sequenced input: PBMCs. The receptors were gathered from a man aged 18 to 30 in good health and CMV-seropositive.

The chain uses TRBV28 and TRBJ2-3, with 9 bases aligning to TRBD1. The V and J ends lost 6 bases and 2 bases, in that order; junction bases with no gene match: 9. The CDR3 loop spans 16 amino acids. Germline values: CDR1 MDHEN, CDR2 SYDVKM. DNA for the CDR3: TGTGCCAGCAGCCGACACAGGGGGCTGGACACAGATACGCAGTATTTT. Its protein is CASSRHRGLDTDTQYF.

The chain employs TRBV5-6 and TRBJ2-3, with 11 bases fitting TRBD1. The CDR3 has 16 amino acids. Germline CDR1 reads SGHDT; CDR2 reads YYEEEE. V trimming: 5 bases; J trimming: 6 bases; junction bases outside the gene matches: 11. The CDR3, as DNA: TGTGCCAGCAGTGGCCGGGACAGGGGGTTGAGGGATACGCAGTATTTT. As protein: CASSGRDRGLRDTQYF.

CDR3 sequence: CASSPTLAGSADTQYF. For the CDR3, the DNA is TGTGCCAGCAGTCCAACCCTAGCGGGAAGCGCAGATACGCAGTATTTT. The V gene is TRBV27, the J gene TRBJ2-3; the match to TRBD2 covers 9 bases. Germline V gene lookup returns CDR1 MNHEY and CDR2 SMNVEV (reference sequence). With 5 bases clipped from V and 4 bases from J, the junction kept 10 bases outside the gene matches. CDR3 length: 16 residues.

This rearrangement joins TRBV5-1 to TRBJ2-5, with D possibly matching TRBD2 (5 bases). Germline CDR1 and CDR2: SGHRS and YFSETQ. There are 13 residues in the CDR3. With 6 bases removed from V and 5 bases from J, the gap between germline ends came to 14 bases. In DNA, the CDR3 is TGCGCCAGCACCATAAGAGGGTTGGAGACCCAGTACTTC. This gives the protein CASTIRGLETQYF.

The chain links TRBV4-1 to TRBJ2-1, with a tentative D call TRBD1 (6 bases). The germline V gene encodes CDR1 MGHRA and CDR2 YSYEKL. This CDR3 is 13 amino acids long. The V end lost 1 base, the J end lost 5 bases, and 6 bases lay between the germline ends. CDR3 in amino acids: CASSQGGHNEQFF. In DNA, the CDR3 is TGCGCCAGCAGCCAAGGGGGGCACAATGAGCAGTTCTTC.

The chain recombines TRBV7-9 with TRBJ2-1; maybe TRBD2 (5 bases). The length of the CDR3 is 12 residues. Germline V gives CDR1 SEHNR, CDR2 FQNEAQ (reference sequence). Deletions cut 2 bases from V and 10 bases from J, with 9 bases between. Written as DNA, the CDR3 is TGTGCCAGCAGCTTACCACTAGGAGAGCAGTTCTTC. It specifies CASSLPLGEQFF.